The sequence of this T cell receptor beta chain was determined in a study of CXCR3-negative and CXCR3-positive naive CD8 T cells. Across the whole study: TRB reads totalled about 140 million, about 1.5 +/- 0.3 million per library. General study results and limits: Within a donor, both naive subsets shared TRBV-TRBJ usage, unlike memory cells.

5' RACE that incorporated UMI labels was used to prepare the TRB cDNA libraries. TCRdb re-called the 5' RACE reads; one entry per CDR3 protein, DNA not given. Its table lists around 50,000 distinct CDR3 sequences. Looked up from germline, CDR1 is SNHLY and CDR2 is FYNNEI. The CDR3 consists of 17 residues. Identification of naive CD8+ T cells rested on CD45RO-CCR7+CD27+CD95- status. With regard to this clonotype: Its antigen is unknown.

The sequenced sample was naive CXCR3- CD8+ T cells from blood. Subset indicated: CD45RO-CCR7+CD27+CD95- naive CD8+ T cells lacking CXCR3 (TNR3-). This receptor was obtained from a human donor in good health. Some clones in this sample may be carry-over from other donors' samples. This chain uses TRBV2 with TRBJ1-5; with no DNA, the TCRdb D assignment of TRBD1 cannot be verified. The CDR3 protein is CASSPHLTDYSNQPQHF.